The T cell receptor (beta chain) described here comes from a study of tumor-infiltrating lymphocytes in primary liver carcinoma (dated by TCRdb to about 2017). For the study in its entirety: The five patients, three men and two women aged 30 to 69 years, had hepatocellular carcinoma (four) or combined HCC and intrahepatic cholangiocarcinoma (one). The tumors of the five patients were staged as T1-T3 N0M0, with maximum diameters ranging from roughly 4 to 10 cm. For each liver tumor, the study sampled five regions along with adjacent normal tissue and blood, and applied TCRbeta repertoire sequencing, expression microarrays and whole-exome sequencing. A total of 35 specimens from 5 patients underwent TCRbeta repertoire sequencing, comprising 25 tumor regions, 5 adjacent noncancerous liver tissues and 5 peripheral blood samples. Each sample produced roughly 3.65 to 7.5 million productive TCRbeta reads, and read depth showed no significant difference between tissue types. The roughly 27 tumor region samples were profiled with Agilent mRNA microarrays so that TCRbeta repertoire diversity could be related to the local molecular phenotype. Reproducibility between technical replicate repertoires was high, with correlation coefficients above 0.95 and mean shared-clone rates approximately 0.91.

Paper-wide results and their limitations: Compared with blood, tumors had a significantly larger share of the repertoire taken up by the top 250 clones (p = 0.039). With just four or five patients in the study, the authors point out that the findings should be validated in a larger study. Repertoire overlap was higher between tumor regions (mean roughly 35%) than tumor-adjacent (approximately 17%) or tumor-blood (approximately 14%) pairs, consistent with antigen-driven expansion. Only about 8-24% of top clones were present in all five regions of a tumor, suggesting spatial heterogeneity of tumor-infiltrating T cells. Only the TCR beta chain was sequenced, which likely underestimates true repertoire diversity because unpaired alpha chains were not captured. Because the samples were bulk and unsorted, CD4+ and CD8+ T cell repertoires could not be compared.

A constant-region primer and ProtoScript II reverse transcriptase were used to reverse-transcribe TCRbeta-specific cDNA from roughly 500 ng total RNA. TCRbeta libraries were built with three nested multiplex PCR rounds, a slightly modified ARM-PCR procedure. Multiplex TRBV1-TRBV30 forward primers and a Cbeta reverse primer were used in the first two PCR rounds, each of which was run for 10 to 11 cycles. A final 25-cycle PCR with Deep VentR polymerase added sample barcodes and Illumina adapters. Before sequencing, amplicons between 200 and 500 bp were purified from gel using a QIAquick gel extraction kit. An Illumina HiSeq 2500 was used to sequence the TCRbeta amplicons, generating 250-bp paired-end reads. Per the authors' processing: To recover full CDR3 sequences, reads were quality-trimmed using Trimmomatic v0.33 and paired reads were then merged using FLASH v1.2.11. V, D and J germline segments were assigned to the rearranged TCRbeta sequences using MiGEC v1.2.1b. Clonotype statistics, along with Shannon-Wiener diversity indices, were calculated using VDJtools v1.0.0. Except for diversity analysis, only the 250 most abundant clonotypes of each sample were used in subsequent analyses to reduce sampling bias. The public sequencing data were trimmed at Q25 with fastp and processed into clonotypes with MiXCR by TCRdb, which kept only in-frame beta chains. Rows with a matching CDR3 protein are joined into one entry that keeps the most common DNA and genes. The V and J calls were not made by the authors but by TCRdb's processing. The sample profile shows 100,000 to 150,000 distinct CDR3 sequences; 60% to 75% of them were found once. Of the sample, around 8.4% falls within the top ten clones.

Without any cell sorting, total RNA and DNA were extracted together from roughly 20-30 mg of bulk tissue using the AllPrep DNA/RNA mini kit. Between late 2015 and March 2016, about 5 patients in China with histopathologically diagnosed primary liver carcinoma had their tumors surgically resected. At the time of sampling, the patients were treatment-naive and had chronic HBV infection. Each tumor was sampled at five spatially separated regions: the tumor centre plus the superior, inferior, left-lateral and right-lateral poles. Histology showed that every tumor sample contained more than 75% viable tumor cells. Each fresh piece of tumor and adjacent tissue was cut in two, with one half stored in RNAlater at -80 degrees C and the other half sent for histology. The trim is 0 bases for V and 2 bases for J, with a gap of 8 bases between the germline ends. The germline V gene (reference sequence) provides CDR1 LNHDA and CDR2 SQIVND. The CDR3 starts with the cysteine, ends with the phenylalanine, and has 15 residues. The retained sequence is limited to the CDR3, 45 bases, with the frame set at the first base.

Regarding this clonotype: There is no known antigen for this receptor. It has no much larger one-base neighbor in the sample; base qualities were not kept.

The sequence was collected from a woman aged 60 to 75 with primary liver carcinoma and hepatitis B virus infection. Material: liver tumor tissue from sampling region 3. This specimen's cell subset or site label, per the study, means: tumor region T3, left-lateral pole. Here the chain combines TRBV19 and TRBJ1-5; TRBD1 is perhaps the D gene, given 6 matching bases. The nucleotide sequence is given as TGTGCCAGTAGTATAGACCACAGGGGCAATCAGCCCCAGCATTTT. Its protein product is CASSIDHRGNQPQHF.